Presented here are 24 T cell receptor beta chains from one specimen sequenced in a study of cytomegalovirus exposure and HLA in healthy donors (dated by TCRdb to 2017 to 2019). Library construction relied on the immunoSEQ multiplex PCR assay. The multiplex PCR relied on a mix of 60 forward primers for TCR Vbeta segments and 13 reverse primers for TCR Jbeta segments. In its TCRdb copy, this immuneACCESS table keeps in-frame sequences only and misses some clones. Where compared with another copy, unresolved V genes explain less than half of these, and the others have no known cause. In this sample the table shows about 190,000 clones, roughly 77% of which occur a single time. The ten largest clones capture around 3.7% of the sample. Sequencing was carried out using PBMCs. All receptors come from a man aged 35-49 years in good health and CMV-seropositive.

The V gene is TRBV5-1, the J gene TRBJ2-3; D ambiguous. The V and J ends lost 0 bases and 2 bases respectively, with 7 bases between them. Germline V gene data show CDR1 as SGHRS and CDR2 as YFSETQ. The CDR3 length is 14 residues. This CDR3 reads CASSLGEVTDTQYF. DNA for the CDR3: TGCGCCAGCAGCTTGGGAGAGGTCACAGATACGCAGTATTTT.

The chain carries TRBV2 and TRBJ2-5; 8 bases align to TRBD1. In germline, CDR1 is SNHLY, CDR2 FYNNEI. J lost 3 bases, V lost 4 bases, and 4 bases had no gene match. There are 14 residues in the CDR3. Written as DNA, the CDR3 is TGTGCCAGCAGTGTGACGACAGGGGAAGAGACCCAGTACTTC. Protein product: CASSVTTGEETQYF.

The chain links TRBV28 to TRBJ1-2, with TRBD1 matching 7 bases. The CDR3 has 15 residues. Germline values: CDR1 MDHEN, CDR2 SYDVKM. Unmatched junction bases numbered 11, after V lost 4 bases and J lost 6 bases. As DNA, the CDR3 is TGTGCCAGCAGTTCGACCCCTCGACAGGGTGATGGCTACACCTTC. Its protein is CASSSTPRQGDGYTF.

The V gene is TRBV28, the J gene TRBJ2-1; D is perhaps TRBD2 (7 bases). Germline CDR1 is MDHEN and CDR2 is SYDVKM. The CDR3 is made up of 15 amino acids. Trimming cost V 3 bases and J 4 bases, with 13 bases left between them. The CDR3 DNA reads as TGTGCCAGCAGTTTCCACAGGGAGGGATACAATGAGCAGTTCTTC. Translation: CASSFHREGYNEQFF.

The chain is built from TRBV19 and TRBJ2-7; 12 nucleotides line up with TRBD2. Germline loops: CDR1 LNHDA, CDR2 SQIVND (reference sequence). J lost 2 bases, V lost 4 bases, and 0 bases had no gene match. The CDR3 runs 14 residues. CDR3 protein: CASSRTSGAYEQYF. The CDR3 region has the DNA TGTGCCAGTAGTAGGACTAGCGGGGCCTACGAGCAGTACTTC. Together with reference TRBV19 and TRBJ2-7, the CDR3 gives the full variable domain: DGGITQSPKYLFRKEGQNVTLSCEQNLNHDAMYWYRQDPGQGLRLIYYSQIVNDFQKGDIAEGYSVSREKKESFPLTVTSAQKNPTAFYLCASSRTSGAYEQYFGPGTRLTVT.

CDR3 coding DNA: TGTGCCAGCAGGAATAGCGGGGGGGCTACCGGGGAGCTGTTTTTT. Amino acids: CASRNSGGATGELFF. The chain links TRBV6-5 to TRBJ2-2; 11 bases are shared with TRBD2. CDR1 MNHEY and CDR2 SVGAGI come from the germline V gene. The CDR3 runs 15 residues. V lost 6 bases and J lost 5; bases outside the gene matches: 5.

Comment on this clone: This same CDR3 is encoded by further DNA sequences in the sample. The V and J genes are TRBV11-3 and TRBJ2-1; 7 bases are a match to TRBD2. V shed 4 bases, J shed 2 bases, and the junction held 2 bases outside the gene matches. The CDR3 loop spans 14 amino acids. Germline lookup yields CDR1 SGHNT and CDR2 YENEEA. CDR3 in DNA: TGTGCCAGCAGCTCAGGACTAGCCTACAATGAGCAGTTCTTC. It encodes CASSSGLAYNEQFF.

This clone appeared a single time. The chain recombines TRBV7-9 with TRBJ1-4; tentatively, D is TRBD1 (6 bases). Germline V gene sequence: CDR1 SEHNR, CDR2 FQNEAQ (reference sequence). The CDR3 sequence is 13 residues long. V was pared by 7 bases and J by 6 bases, with 12 bases between. CDR3 amino acids: CASKRTAHEKLFF. CDR3 DNA: TGTGCCAGCAAGCGGACAGCCCATGAAAAACTGTTTTTT.

The count of this clone is one. The chain carries TRBV9 and TRBJ2-7; 12 bases align to TRBD2. Germline V CDR1 and CDR2: SGDLS, YYNGEE. After removal of 0 bases from V and 0 bases from J, the junction contained 4 bases not matched to a gene. There are 17 residues in the CDR3. The CDR3 here is CASSVGLAGGSSYEQYF. The DNA for the CDR3 is TGTGCCAGCAGCGTAGGGCTAGCGGGAGGGAGCTCCTACGAGCAGTACTTC.

This clone was counted between two and nine times. This chain links TRBV9 with TRBJ2-2; 9 bases are a match to TRBD1. Per the germline V gene, CDR1 is SGDLS and CDR2 is YYNGEE. Trimming cost V 5 bases and J 6 bases; bases outside gene matches: 8. The length of the CDR3 is 15 residues. CDR3: CASSATGGLPGELFF. Written as DNA, the CDR3 is TGTGCCAGCAGTGCAACAGGGGGCCTACCCGGGGAGCTGTTTTTT.

V is TRBV10-3 and J is TRBJ2-5; 9 nucleotides align to TRBD1. Trimming took 5 bases from V and 5 from J; bases not matched to a gene: 6. This CDR3 has 14 residues. The germline gives CDR1 ENHRY, CDR2 SYGVKD. CDR3 loop: CAISPGTGTETQYF. In nucleotides, the CDR3 is TGTGCCATCAGTCCCGGGACAGGGACTGAGACCCAGTACTTC.

This clone showed up just a few times. The chain links TRBV7-7 to TRBJ2-5; TRBD2 is a possible D gene (5 bases). CDR1 and CDR2 (germline): SSHAT, FNYEAQ (reference sequence). The CDR3 loop spans 13 amino acids. Trimming left V 5 bases short and J 5 bases short, with 12 bases between. CDR3 protein: CASSLSRGETQYF. The CDR3 coding sequence is TGTGCCAGCAGCCTCTCCCGCGGGGAGACCCAGTACTTC.

This sequence joins TRBV19 and TRBJ1-2, with D possibly being TRBD1 (6 bases). Germline lookup yields CDR1 LNHDA and CDR2 SQIVND (reference sequence). CDR3 size: 15 residues. The ends were cut back, 5 bases at V and 4 bases at J, with 17 bases in the middle. The CDR3 bases are TGTGCCAGTAGTCCTAGACTACAGGGTGCCTATGGCTACACCTTC. It codes for CASSPRLQGAYGYTF. The entire variable domain, with the rest obtained from reference TRBV19 and TRBJ1-2, is as follows: DGGITQSPKYLFRKEGQNVTLSCEQNLNHDAMYWYRQDPGQGLRLIYYSQIVNDFQKGDIAEGYSVSREKKESFPLTVTSAQKNPTAFYLCASSPRLQGAYGYTFGSGTRLTVV.

This rearrangement joins TRBV20-1 to TRBJ2-3; 10 nucleotides match TRBD1. CDR3 length equals 11 residues. J lost 10 bases, V lost 5 bases, and 3 bases had no gene match. Per the germline V gene, CDR1 is DFQATT and CDR2 is SNEGSKA (reference sequence). The CDR3 coding sequence is TGCAGTGCTCCGACAGGGGGCCCGCAGTATTTT. It translates to CSAPTGGPQYF.

J is TRBJ2-1 and V is TRBV18, with 8 bases that match TRBD2. The V segment lost 6 bases and the J segment 10 bases; nucleotides outside the gene matches: 17. The CDR3 is made up of 16 amino acids. Germline loops: CDR1 KGHSH, CDR2 LQKENI. The CDR3: CASSPRGSGVGVEQFF. The CDR3 region has the DNA TGTGCCAGCTCTCCCCGGGGTAGCGGGGTCGGTGTGGAGCAGTTCTTC. Full variable domain (missing parts from reference TRBV18 and TRBJ2-1): NAGVMQNPRHLVRRRGQEARLRCSPMKGHSHVYWYRQLPEEGLKFMVYLQKENIIDESGMPKERFSAEFPKEGPSILRIQQVVRGDSAAYFCASSPRGSGVGVEQFFGPGTRLTVL.

In its sample, this clone was seen once. The chain carries TRBV4-1 and TRBJ2-1; 8 bases fit TRBD2. Germline V gene data show CDR1 as MGHRA and CDR2 as YSYEKL. The V and J ends lost 5 bases and 8 bases, in that order; junction bases with no gene match: 14. This CDR3 contains 16 residues. The CDR3 protein is CASSYYHGRASDEQFF. The CDR3 DNA reads as TGCGCCAGCAGCTATTACCACGGGAGGGCCTCGGATGAGCAGTTCTTC.

The V call is TRBV2, the J call TRBJ1-1; TRBD1 is a possible D gene (6 bases). V lost 6 bases and J lost 3, with 11 bases in between. The CDR3 is made up of 13 amino acids. CDR1 and CDR2 from the germline V gene are SNHLY and FYNNEI. CDR3 loop: CASSINRDTEAFF. The CDR3 coding sequence is TGTGCCAGCAGCATAAACAGGGACACTGAAGCTTTCTTT. The variable domain in full, with the rest retrieved from reference TRBV2 and TRBJ1-1, is EPEVTQTPSHQVTQMGQEVILRCVPISNHLYFYWYRQILGQKVEFLVSFYNNEISEKSEIFDDQFSVERPDGSNFTLKIRSTKLEDSAMYFCASSINRDTEAFFGQGTRLTVV.

The genes are TRBV10-2 and TRBJ2-7; perhaps TRBD2 as D (6 bases). The germline CDR1 and CDR2 sequences are WSHSY and SAAADI. The V and J ends lost 2 bases and 3 bases respectively, with 11 bases between them. The CDR3 extends over 14 amino acids. CDR3 DNA: TGCGCCAGCAGTGAGGGGAGGTGGGGCTACGAGCAGTACTTC. This sequence encodes CASSEGRWGYEQYF.

CDR3 in DNA: TGCAGCGTCCCCACCGGTGGGGGGGCAGGGGATACGCAGTATTTT. Protein sequence: CSVPTGGGAGDTQYF. The chain links TRBV29-1 to TRBJ2-3, with D perhaps matching TRBD2 (7 bases). Germline V lookup: CDR1 SQVTM, CDR2 ANQGSEA. This CDR3 spans 15 amino acids. With 6 bases removed from V and 6 bases from J, the gap between germline ends came to 22 bases.

This clone was counted once. This chain links TRBV7-6 with TRBJ1-3; TRBD1 matches at 8 bases. This CDR3 comprises 15 residues. V was pared by 5 bases and J by 0 bases, with 3 bases of the junction left unmatched. Per germline, CDR1 SGHVS and CDR2 FNYEAQ. The CDR3, as DNA: TGTGCCAGCAGCCAAGGGACAGGCTCTGGAAACACCATATATTTT. Residues: CASSQGTGSGNTIYF.

The chain couples TRBV14 to TRBJ1-2; 8 bases match TRBD1. Germline V gene sequence: CDR1 SGHDN, CDR2 FVKESK. Losses at the gene ends were 0 bases for V and 7 bases for J; bases not matched to a gene: 10. This CDR3 is built from 16 residues. The CDR3 bases are TGTGCCAGCAGCCAAGATATTGCAGGGGGCGCTGGTGGCTACACCTTC. Protein sequence: CASSQDIAGGAGGYTF.

This clone was recorded only once. The same CDR3 is also encoded by other DNA sequences in this sample. The chain recombines TRBV6-4 with TRBJ2-5; 7 bases match TRBD1. Germline CDR1 and CDR2: MRHNA and SNTAGT. This CDR3 is 15 amino acids long. Trimming at V came to 5 bases and at J to 5 bases, leaving 11 bases not matched to a gene. The CDR3 reads CASSRTGDPQETQYF. The CDR3 coding sequence is TGTGCCAGCAGTAGAACAGGGGATCCTCAGGAGACCCAGTACTTC.

The DNA of the CDR3 is TGTGCCAGCAGGCCGACAGGGGAGAACACTGAAGCTTTCTTT. As protein: CASRPTGENTEAFF. The rearrangement uses TRBV2 and TRBJ1-1, with 8 bases lining up with TRBD1. Looked up from germline, CDR1 is SNHLY and CDR2 is FYNNEI. V shed 6 bases, J shed 1 base, and the junction held 4 bases outside the gene matches. The CDR3 is 14 amino acids.

A few counts support this clone. The chain employs TRBV5-6 and TRBJ2-7; tentative D call: TRBD1 (7 bases). From germline, CDR1 is SGHDT and CDR2 YYEEEE. The V gene lost 6 bases and the J gene lost 0 bases, with 13 bases spanning the gap. The length of the CDR3 is 14 residues. CDR3 protein: CASTYQGGSYEQYF. CDR3 sequence (DNA): TGTGCCAGCACGTACCAGGGGGGCTCCTACGAGCAGTACTTC.